This is a list of T cell receptor beta chains from one sample in a study of T cell responses to AZD1222 COVID-19 vaccine. Using immunoSEQ multiplex PCR, the repertoire was profiled, and TCRdb retains in-frame clones only, with some absent. The data show under 150,000 clones, roughly 90% seen once. This material consisted of peripheral blood, taken 28 days after the second AZD1222 dose. Receptors were obtained from an adult who received the AZD1222 COVID-19 vaccine. CDR3s include the opening cysteine and the closing phenylalanine or tryptophan. The D gene is left open where the match is weak. The size entry is marked missing in some rows and otherwise reads once, few, many or a size class.

DNA: TGCAGCGTTGCCAGCGGTTATAGCACAGATACGCAGTATTTT
CDR3: CSVASGYSTDTQYF
D: .
size: .
J: TRBJ2-3
V: TRBV29-1

DNA: TGCGCCAGCAGCCCTTCGACAGGGCCTGGGGCCAACGTCCTGACTTTC
CDR3: CASSPSTGPGANVLTF
D: TRBD1
size: .
J: TRBJ2-6
V: TRBV4-1

DNA: TGTGCCAGCAGTCGACAGGGAAGGAGCAATCAGCCCCAGCATTTT
CDR3: CASSRQGRSNQPQHF
D: TRBD1
size: .
J: TRBJ1-5
V: TRBV2

DNA: TGTGCCAGCAGTTTATTCCCTCCCAATGGCTACACCTTC
CDR3: CASSLFPPNGYTF
D: .
size: .
J: TRBJ1-2
V: TRBV12-3/TRBV12-4

DNA: TGTGCCACCAGTGAGGACAGACACTACGAGCAGTACTTC
CDR3: CATSEDRHYEQYF
D: .
size: .
J: TRBJ2-7
V: TRBV24-1

DNA: TGTGCCAGCAGGCAGGGCACTGAAGCTTTCTTT
CDR3: CASRQGTEAFF
D: .
size: .
J: TRBJ1-1
V: TRBV25-1

DNA: TGTGCCAGCAGCTTAGGCGGGGACAGGGCCAATCAGCCCCAGCATTTT
CDR3: CASSLGGDRANQPQHF
D: TRBD1
size: .
J: TRBJ1-5
V: TRBV7-8

DNA: TGTGCCAGTAGGGACAGGGGCGACATGAACTATGGCTACACCTTC
CDR3: CASRDRGDMNYGYTF
D: TRBD1
size: .
J: TRBJ1-2
V: TRBV19

DNA: TGCGCCAGCAGCCAAGAACAGGGCCAGTTACTCCACTTT
CDR3: CASSQEQGQLLHF
D: .
size: few
J: TRBJ1-6
V: TRBV4-1

DNA: TGTGCCAGCAGCTTAAGACAGAATCCTGGAAACACCATATATTTT
CDR3: CASSLRQNPGNTIYF
D: .
size: .
J: TRBJ1-3
V: TRBV7-9

DNA: TGTGCCAGCGCTAGAAGGTGGACATCAATCTTC
CDR3: CASARRWTSIF
D: .
size: .
J: TRBJ1-2
V: TRBV14

DNA: TGTGCCAGCAGCTTATCCCGGACAGGGACCTACGAGCAGTACTTC
CDR3: CASSLSRTGTYEQYF
D: TRBD1
size: few
J: TRBJ2-7
V: TRBV7-6

DNA: TGTGCCAGCGGCGGTGGGCAGGGGGTCGATCAGCCCCAGCATTTT
CDR3: CASGGGQGVDQPQHF
D: TRBD1
size: .
J: TRBJ1-5
V: TRBV2

DNA: TGTGCCAGCTCACCACTGGCGGGAGAAACCGGGGAGCTGTTTTTT
CDR3: CASSPLAGETGELFF
D: TRBD2
size: .
J: TRBJ2-2
V: TRBV18

DNA: TGTGCCAGCAGCTTTCTCGGGGACAGGGGACATAGCAATCAGCCCCAGCATTTT
CDR3: CASSFLGDRGHSNQPQHF
D: TRBD1
size: .
J: TRBJ1-5
V: TRBV7-2

DNA: TGTGCCAGCAGCTTAGGGCAGGGAACCTATGGCTACACCTTC
CDR3: CASSLGQGTYGYTF
D: .
size: .
J: TRBJ1-2
V: TRBV5-8

DNA: TGCGCCAGCAGCTTGGGGGGACAGGTTAATTCACCCCTCCACTTT
CDR3: CASSLGGQVNSPLHF
D: TRBD1
size: .
J: TRBJ1-6
V: TRBV5-1

DNA: TGTGCCAGCAGCTTAGGGGCCCTTTGGACCGGGGAGCTGTTTTTT
CDR3: CASSLGALWTGELFF
D: .
size: .
J: TRBJ2-2
V: TRBV7-2

DNA: TGTGCCTGGAGTGGGGGACAGGGAAGGGGAGATACGCAGTATTTT
CDR3: CAWSGGQGRGDTQYF
D: TRBD1
size: .
J: TRBJ2-3
V: TRBV30

DNA: TGTGCCAGCAGCTTGGTAGGGGTGGACTATGGCTACACCTTC
CDR3: CASSLVGVDYGYTF
D: .
size: .
J: TRBJ1-2
V: TRBV5-4

DNA: TGTGCCAGCAGTTTATCGGCGGGAAGGACTGAAGCTTTCTTT
CDR3: CASSLSAGRTEAFF
D: .
size: .
J: TRBJ1-1
V: TRBV27

DNA: TGTGCCAGCAGAGACCGGGACAGGGTCTACGAGCAGTACTTC
CDR3: CASRDRDRVYEQYF
D: TRBD1
size: .
J: TRBJ2-7
V: TRBV13

DNA: TGTGCCTGGAGTGTACGAGTTACTGAAGCTTTCTTT
CDR3: CAWSVRVTEAFF
D: .
size: .
J: TRBJ1-1
V: TRBV30

DNA: TGCGCCAGCAGATATTTAGCGGGGGCGACGAACACCGGGGAGCTGTTTTTT
CDR3: CASRYLAGATNTGELFF
D: TRBD2
size: .
J: TRBJ2-2
V: TRBV5-1

DNA: TGTGCCAGCGCAGCGGGGGGGGCGGGCAATCAGCCCCAGCATTTT
CDR3: CASAAGGAGNQPQHF
D: .
size: once
J: TRBJ1-5
V: TRBV18

DNA: TGTGCCAGCAGCGTATCCCCGGTGGGCGAGCAGTTCTTC
CDR3: CASSVSPVGEQFF
D: .
size: .
J: TRBJ2-1
V: TRBV9

DNA: TGTGCCACCAGCAGAGATTGGGACGCAGATACGCAGTATTTT
CDR3: CATSRDWDADTQYF
D: .
size: .
J: TRBJ2-3
V: TRBV15

DNA: TGTGCCAGCAGCTTAGGAGACATTCCCTACGAGCAGTACTTC
CDR3: CASSLGDIPYEQYF
D: .
size: .
J: TRBJ2-7
V: TRBV7-9

DNA: TGTGCCAGCAGTGGTCCAGGGAACTCCTACAATGAGCAGTTCTTC
CDR3: CASSGPGNSYNEQFF
D: .
size: .
J: TRBJ2-1
V: TRBV25-1